This T cell receptor beta chain derives from a study of T cells in tumors after PD-1 blockade. Turning to the study itself: Each patient got pembrolizumab 200 mg every 3 weeks or cemiplimab 350 mg every 2 weeks. Some patients also took daily vismodegib 150 mg during anti-PD-1 treatment. General study points: Some novel exhausted tumor clones appeared in pre-treatment blood, suggesting peripheral recruitment.

This clone was seen a single time. Its matching antigen is unknown. Profiling relied on immunoSEQ multiplex PCR, and the TCRdb table lists in-frame clones only, not all of them. The sample shows fewer than 40,000 clones, approximately 73% of them seen only once. Tumor or blood genomic DNA was sequenced, with inputs of roughly 550 ng to 6,500 ng. The TCR sequence derives from a human donor with basal cell carcinoma. The starting material was PBMCs, obtained after anti-PD-1 treatment.

CDR3 DNA sequence: TGTGCCAGCAGCTTAGAGGGGGCGAACAATGAGCAGTTCTTC. Its translation: CASSLEGANNEQFF. This sequence joins TRBV7-2 and TRBJ2-1; 7 bases are a match to TRBD1. V lost 1 base to trimming and J lost 5 bases; unmatched junction nucleotides: 2. This CDR3 is 14 amino acids long. Germline V gene data show CDR1 as SGHTA and CDR2 as FQGNSA.